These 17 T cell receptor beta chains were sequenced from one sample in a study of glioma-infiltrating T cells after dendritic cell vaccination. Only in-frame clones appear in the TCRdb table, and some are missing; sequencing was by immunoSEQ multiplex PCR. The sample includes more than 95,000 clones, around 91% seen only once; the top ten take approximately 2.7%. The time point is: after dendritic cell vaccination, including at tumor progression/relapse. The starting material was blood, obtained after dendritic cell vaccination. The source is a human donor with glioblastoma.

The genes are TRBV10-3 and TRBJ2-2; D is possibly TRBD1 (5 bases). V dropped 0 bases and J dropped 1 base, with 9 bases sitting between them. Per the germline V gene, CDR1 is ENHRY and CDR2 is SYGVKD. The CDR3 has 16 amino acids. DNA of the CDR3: TGTGCCATCAGTGAGTCGGGGCCGCTGAACACCGGGGAGCTGTTTTTT. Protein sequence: CAISESGPLNTGELFF.

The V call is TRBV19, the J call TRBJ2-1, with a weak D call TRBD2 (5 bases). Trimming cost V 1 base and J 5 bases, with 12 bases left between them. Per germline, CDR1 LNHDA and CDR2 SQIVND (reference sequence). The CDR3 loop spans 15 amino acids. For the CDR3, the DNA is TGTGCCAGTAGTATAGGAAGCGGAAACAACAATGAGCAGTTCTTC. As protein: CASSIGSGNNNEQFF.

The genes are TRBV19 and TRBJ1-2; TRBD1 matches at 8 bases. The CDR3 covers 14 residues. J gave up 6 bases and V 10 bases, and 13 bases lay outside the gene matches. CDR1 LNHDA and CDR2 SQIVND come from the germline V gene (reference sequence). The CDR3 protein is CATTRTGKLDGYTF. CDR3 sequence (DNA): TGTGCCACGACCCGGACAGGGAAATTAGATGGCTACACCTTC.

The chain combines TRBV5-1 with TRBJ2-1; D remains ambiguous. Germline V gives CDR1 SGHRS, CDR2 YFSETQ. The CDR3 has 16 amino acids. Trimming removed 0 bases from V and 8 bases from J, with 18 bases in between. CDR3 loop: CASSLGSGSRPYEQFF. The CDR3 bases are TGCGCCAGCAGCTTGGGGTCAGGATCAAGGCCGTATGAGCAGTTCTTC.

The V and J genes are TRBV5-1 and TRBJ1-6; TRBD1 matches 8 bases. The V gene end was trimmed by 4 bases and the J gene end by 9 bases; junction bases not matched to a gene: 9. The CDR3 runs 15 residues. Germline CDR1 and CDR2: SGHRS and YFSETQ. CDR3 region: CASSTVTGVGSPLHF. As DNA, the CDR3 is TGCGCCAGCAGCACGGTGACAGGGGTTGGTTCACCCCTCCACTTT.

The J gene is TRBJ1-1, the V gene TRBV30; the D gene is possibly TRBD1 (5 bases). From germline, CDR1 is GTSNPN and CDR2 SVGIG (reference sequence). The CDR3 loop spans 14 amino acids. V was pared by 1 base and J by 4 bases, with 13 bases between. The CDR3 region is CAWSGGGIGTEAFF. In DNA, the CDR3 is TGTGCCTGGAGTGGGGGGGGGATCGGCACTGAAGCTTTCTTT.

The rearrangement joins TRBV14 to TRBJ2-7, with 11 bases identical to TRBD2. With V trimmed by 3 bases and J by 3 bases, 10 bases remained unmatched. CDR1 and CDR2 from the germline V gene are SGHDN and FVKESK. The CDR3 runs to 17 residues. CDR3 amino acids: CASSHNHFSGRGYEQYF. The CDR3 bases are TGTGCCAGCAGCCATAATCACTTTAGCGGGAGGGGCTACGAGCAGTACTTC.

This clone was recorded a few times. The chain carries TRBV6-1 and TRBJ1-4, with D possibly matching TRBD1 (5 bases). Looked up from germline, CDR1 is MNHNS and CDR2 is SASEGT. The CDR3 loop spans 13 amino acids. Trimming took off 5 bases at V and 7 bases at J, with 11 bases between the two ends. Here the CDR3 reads CASSPNRSEKLFF. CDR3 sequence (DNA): TGTGCCAGCAGTCCCAACAGGAGTGAAAAACTGTTTTTT.

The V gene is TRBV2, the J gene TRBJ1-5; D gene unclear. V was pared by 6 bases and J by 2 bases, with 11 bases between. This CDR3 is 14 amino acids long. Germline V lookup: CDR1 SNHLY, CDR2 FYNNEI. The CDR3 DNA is TGTGCCAGCAGAGCCTCGGAGGGCAATCAGCCCCAGCATTTT. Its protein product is CASRASEGNQPQHF.

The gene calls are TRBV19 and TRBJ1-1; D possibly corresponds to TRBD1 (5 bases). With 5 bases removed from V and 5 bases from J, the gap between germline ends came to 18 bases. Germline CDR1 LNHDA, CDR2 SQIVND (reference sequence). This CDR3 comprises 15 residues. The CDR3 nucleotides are TGTGCCAGTAGTCTCCCGTGGGGGGGGATGACTGAAGCTTTCTTT. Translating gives CASSLPWGGMTEAFF.

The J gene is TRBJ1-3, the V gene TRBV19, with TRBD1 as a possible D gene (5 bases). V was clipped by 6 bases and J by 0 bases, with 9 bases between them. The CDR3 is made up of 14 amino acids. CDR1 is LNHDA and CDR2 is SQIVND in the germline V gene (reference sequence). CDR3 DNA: TGTGCCAGTAGCGACAGTCACTCTGGAAACACCATATATTTT. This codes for CASSDSHSGNTIYF. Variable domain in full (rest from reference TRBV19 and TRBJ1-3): DGGITQSPKYLFRKEGQNVTLSCEQNLNHDAMYWYRQDPGQGLRLIYYSQIVNDFQKGDIAEGYSVSREKKESFPLTVTSAQKNPTAFYLCASSDSHSGNTIYFGEGSWLTVV.

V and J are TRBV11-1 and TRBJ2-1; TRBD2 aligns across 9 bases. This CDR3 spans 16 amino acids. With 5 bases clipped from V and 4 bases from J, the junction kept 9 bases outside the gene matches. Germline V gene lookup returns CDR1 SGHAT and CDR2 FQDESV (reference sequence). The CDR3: CASSQRGGLAYNEQFF. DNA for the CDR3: TGTGCCAGCAGCCAAAGGGGAGGACTAGCGTACAATGAGCAGTTCTTC.

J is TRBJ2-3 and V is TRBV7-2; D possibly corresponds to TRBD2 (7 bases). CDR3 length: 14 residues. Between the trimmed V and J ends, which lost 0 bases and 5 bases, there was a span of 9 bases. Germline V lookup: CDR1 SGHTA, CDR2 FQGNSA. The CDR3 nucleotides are TGTGCCAGCAGCTTAGCGGGGGGGCTAGATACGCAGTATTTT. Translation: CASSLAGGLDTQYF.

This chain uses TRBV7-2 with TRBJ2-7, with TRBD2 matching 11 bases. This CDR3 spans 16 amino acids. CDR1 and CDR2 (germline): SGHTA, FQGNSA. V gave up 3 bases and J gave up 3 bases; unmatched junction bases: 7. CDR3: CASSLGLGLAVYEQYF. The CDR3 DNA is TGTGCCAGCAGCTTGGGATTGGGACTAGCGGTCTACGAGCAGTACTTC.

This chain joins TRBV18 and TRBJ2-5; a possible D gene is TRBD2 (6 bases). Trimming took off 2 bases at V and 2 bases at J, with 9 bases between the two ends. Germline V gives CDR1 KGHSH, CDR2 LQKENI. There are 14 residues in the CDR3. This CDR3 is CASSPSSAQETQYF. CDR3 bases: TGTGCCAGCTCACCATCTAGCGCTCAAGAGACCCAGTACTTC.

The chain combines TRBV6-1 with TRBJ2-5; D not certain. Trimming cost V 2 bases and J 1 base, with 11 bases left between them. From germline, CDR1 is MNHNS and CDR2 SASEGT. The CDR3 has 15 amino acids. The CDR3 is CASSESGPVQETQYF. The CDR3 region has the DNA TGTGCCAGCAGTGAATCTGGCCCAGTCCAAGAGACCCAGTACTTC.

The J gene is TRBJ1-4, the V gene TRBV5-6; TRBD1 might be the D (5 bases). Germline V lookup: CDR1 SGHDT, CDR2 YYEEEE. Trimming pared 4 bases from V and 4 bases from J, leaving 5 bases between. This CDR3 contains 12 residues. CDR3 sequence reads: CASSDSNEKLFF. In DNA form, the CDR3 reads TGTGCCAGCAGCGACAGTAATGAAAAACTGTTTTTT.